Shown below are 9 T cell receptor beta chains from a single sample sequenced in a study of T cells in Graves' hyperthyroidism and ophthalmopathy. Amplified regions were TCR beta CDR3 sequences from RNA transcripts. Initially, a first-round RT-PCR of the TCR CDR3 employed the HTBI primer set. TCRdb analysed the multiplex PCR reads with MiXCR anew, one entry per CDR3 protein. The sample has some 300,000 distinct CDR3 sequences; approximately 15% are singletons. The sample was blood. The source is a woman between 40 and 50 years old with Graves' hyperthyroidism.

This clonotype was picked up a small number of times. The V call is TRBV20-1, the J call TRBJ2-1, with a weak D call TRBD2 (6 bases). This CDR3 is built from 15 residues. Trimming removed 3 bases at V and 3 bases at J, with 15 bases between. Germline V gene lookup returns CDR1 DFQATT and CDR2 SNEGSKA (reference sequence). DNA for the CDR3: TGCAGTGCTAGCCGTGTGGGAGCGGGCTACAATGAGCAGTTCTTC. Its translation is CSASRVGAGYNEQFF.

This sequence joins TRBV6-1 and TRBJ2-5, with D unresolved. The V gene lost 6 bases and the J gene lost 2 bases, with 7 bases spanning the gap. Germline V gene data show CDR1 as MNHNS and CDR2 as SASEGT. CDR3 length equals 12 residues. The CDR3 nucleotides are TGTGCCAGCAGCCGGGCTCAAGAGACCCAGTACTTC. It is translated as CASSRAQETQYF.

This clonotype was detected ten times or more. The chain is built from TRBV28 and TRBJ2-3; D unresolved. V lost 8 bases and J lost 3, with 9 bases in between. The CDR3 is 12 residues long. Looked up from germline, CDR1 is MDHEN and CDR2 is SYDVKM. Here the CDR3 DNA reads TGTGCCAGCGGGTTACAGACAGATACGCAGTATTTT. Its translation is CASGLQTDTQYF.

Ten or more counts support this clonotype. CDR3 protein: CASSSTGGLKHGELFF. The CDR3 nucleotides read TGTGCCAGCAGTTCTACAGGGGGGCTAAAACATGGGGAGCTGTTTTTT. The chain uses TRBV12-3 or TRBV12-4 and TRBJ2-2, with TRBD1 identical over 8 bases. V dropped 4 bases and J dropped 8; count of bases not matched to a gene: 12. The CDR3 has 16 amino acids.

The V and J genes are TRBV9 and TRBJ2-3; D is unresolved. Trimming removed 3 bases at V and 1 base at J, with 9 bases between. Germline CDR1 and CDR2: SGDLS and YYNGEE. The CDR3 consists of 14 residues. CDR3 sequence (DNA): TGTGCCAGCAGCGGGTCCTTTCGCACAGATACGCAGTATTTT. Encoded protein: CASSGSFRTDTQYF.

This clonotype was observed at least ten times. J is TRBJ1-1 and V is TRBV7-9; a possible D gene is TRBD1 (5 bases). This CDR3 contains 16 residues. Germline CDR1 and CDR2: SEHNR and FQNEAQ (reference sequence). V lost 1 base, J lost 0 bases, and 12 bases lay in between. This CDR3 is CASSLGGYGMNTEAFF. For the CDR3, the DNA is TGTGCCAGCAGCTTAGGGGGGTACGGAATGAACACTGAAGCTTTCTTT. The whole variable domain, filled in from reference TRBV7-9 and TRBJ1-1, reads DTGVSQNPRHKITKRGQNVTFRCDPISEHNRLYWYRQTLGQGPEFLTYFQNEAQLEKSRLLSDRFSAERPKGSFSTLEIQRTEQGDSAMYLCASSLGGYGMNTEAFFGQGTRLTVV.

This clonotype came up many times. The chain uses TRBV9 and TRBJ2-7; 9 positions agree with TRBD2. Per germline, CDR1 SGDLS and CDR2 YYNGEE. The CDR3 spans 14 residues. V dropped 3 bases and J dropped 6; count of bases not matched to a gene: 7. As DNA, the CDR3 is TGTGCCAGCAGCGCCGGGACTAGCAACCGCGAGCAGTACTTC. Protein: CASSAGTSNREQYF.

This clonotype was counted ten times or more. CDR3 residues: CASSAADANSGNTIYF. For the CDR3, the DNA is TGTGCCAGCAGCGCAGCGGACGCAAACTCTGGAAACACCATATATTTT. V is TRBV11-2 and J is TRBJ1-3; no definite D call. Trimming cost V 5 bases and J 0 bases, with 14 bases left between them. From germline, CDR1 is SGHAT and CDR2 FQNNGV. This CDR3 has 16 amino acids.

This clonotype has ten or more counts. The chain employs TRBV5-6 and TRBJ2-1; D gene ambiguous. The germline V and J ends were trimmed by 2 bases and 3 bases, with 9 bases remaining between them. CDR1 and CDR2 from the germline V gene are SGHDT and YYEEEE. CDR3 length: 14 amino acids. CDR3 in DNA: TGTGCCAGCAGCTTCCAGCAGATCTACAATGAGCAGTTCTTC. This codes for CASSFQQIYNEQFF.